This T cell receptor (beta chain) was documented in a study of T cell repertoires in cytomegalovirus infection. Study background: Carrying CMV and the relevant HLA type showed in public TCR beta signatures.

At least ten counts were recorded for this clonotype. TCRdb called the reads again in MiXCR, with one record for every CDR3 protein. The sample comprises about 490,000 distinct CDR3 sequences, 15% to 20% of which are singletons, and around 25% rests with the top ten. The germline V and J ends were trimmed by 2 bases and 0 bases, with 8 bases remaining between them. The V gene's germline CDR1 is MNHEY and CDR2 SVGAGI. CDR3 length: 14 amino acids. Source material: CD8+ T cells from PBMCs. The chain recombines TRBV6-5 with TRBJ2-7, with D perhaps assigned TRBD1 or TRBD2 (5 bases each). This receptor was obtained from a human donor in good health (CMV status not recorded). Some clones in this sample may be carry-over from other donors' samples. The CDR3 protein is CASSYGTDSYEQYF. The CDR3 coding sequence is TGTGCCAGCAGTTACGGGACGGACTCCTACGAGCAGTACTTC.